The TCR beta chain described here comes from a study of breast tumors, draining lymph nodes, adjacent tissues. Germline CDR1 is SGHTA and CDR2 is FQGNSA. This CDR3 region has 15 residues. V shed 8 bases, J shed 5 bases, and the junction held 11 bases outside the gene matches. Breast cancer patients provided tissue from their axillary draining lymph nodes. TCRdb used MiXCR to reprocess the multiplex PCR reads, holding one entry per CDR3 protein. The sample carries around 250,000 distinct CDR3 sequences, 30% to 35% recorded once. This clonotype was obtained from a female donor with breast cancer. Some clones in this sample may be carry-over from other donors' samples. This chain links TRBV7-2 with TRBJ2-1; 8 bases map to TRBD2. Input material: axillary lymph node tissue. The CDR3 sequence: CASGPRTSTNNEQFF. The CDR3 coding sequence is TGTGCCAGCGGTCCAAGGACTAGCACCAACAATGAGCAGTTCTTC.